This T cell receptor beta chain was profiled in a study of T cell responses to AZD1222 COVID-19 vaccine. Generated by immunoSEQ multiplex PCR, the TCRdb table keeps only in-frame clones and is missing some. The sample contains approximately 120,000 clones, around 89% of which appear only once. V gave up 4 bases and J gave up 9 bases; unmatched junction bases: 12. This CDR3 has 14 amino acids. Germline assignment: CDR1 SGDLS and CDR2 YYNGEE. The TCR sequence derives from an adult in good health. The sample was peripheral blood, taken on day 0 of AZD1222 vaccination. The rearrangement joins TRBV9 to TRBJ1-1, with TRBD1 matching over 7 bases. CDR3 region: CASSPPTGIGKAFF. As DNA, the CDR3 is TGTGCCAGCAGCCCCCCGACAGGGATCGGGAAAGCTTTCTTT. Variable domain in full (rest from reference TRBV9 and TRBJ1-1): DSGVTQTPKHLITATGQRVTLRCSPRSGDLSVYWYQQSLDQGLQFLIQYYNGEERAKGNILERFSAQQFPDLHSELNLSSLELGDSALYFCASSPPTGIGKAFFGQGTRLTVV.